This T cell receptor beta chain appears in the sequencing data of a study of OX40 agonist ivuxolimab in advanced cancers. TCRdb keeps only in-frame clones here, not all; method: immunoSEQ multiplex PCR. The sample includes about 18,000 clones, roughly 77% of them seen just once. Germline CDR1 is SGDLS and CDR2 is YYNGEE. The CDR3 totals 14 residues. Trimming cost V 2 bases and J 0 bases, with 9 bases left between them. The specimen was CD4+ or CD8+ T cells sorted from blood, collected in a trial of the OX40 agonist ivuxolimab. This receptor was taken from an adult with an advanced solid tumor such as melanoma, head and neck, liver or kidney cancer. The chain has TRBV9 and TRBJ2-7; D uncertain. The CDR3 here is CASSVGSSSYEQYF. For the CDR3, the DNA is TGTGCCAGCAGCGTTGGGTCAAGCTCCTACGAGCAGTACTTC.